The 30 T cell receptor beta chains given below trace back to one sample, sequenced in a study of ipilimumab plus nivolumab after autologous stem cell transplantation. The protocol was immunoSEQ multiplex PCR, while the TCRdb copy is restricted to in-frame clones and leaves out a portion. The repertoire holds around 21,000 clones, with 70% to 85% as singletons. Here the sequenced sample was PBMCs, taken in a trial of ipilimumab plus nivolumab as post-transplant consolidation. Every receptor here comes from a male donor with diffuse large B-cell lymphoma.

The CDR3 protein is CASSRRLAGGPAGELFF. CDR3 bases: TGCGCCAGCAGCCGACGACTAGCGGGGGGGCCGGCCGGGGAGCTGTTTTTT. This sequence joins TRBV10-2 and TRBJ2-2; 14 bases are a match to TRBD2. The CDR3 has 17 amino acids. Germline values: CDR1 WSHSY, CDR2 SAAADI. Trimming at V came to 6 bases and at J to 6 bases, leaving 9 bases not matched to a gene.

The rearrangement uses TRBV29-1 and TRBJ2-3, with a weak D call TRBD2 (5 bases). The CDR3 length is 14 residues. With 7 bases removed from V and 4 bases from J, the gap between germline ends came to 18 bases. Germline V gene lookup returns CDR1 SQVTM and CDR2 ANQGSEA. Written as DNA, the CDR3 is TGCAGCGCCCCGGGCCAGCTCGGGGCAGATACGCAGTATTTT. Protein: CSAPGQLGADTQYF.

A note on this clone: At one boundary the junction diverges from the germline segment, which might be a read error. The CDR3 nucleotides read TGTGCCAGCAACCCGGGACAGGGGCCTAAGAAGGACTTC. It translates to CASNPGQGPKKDF. The chain uses TRBV5-4 and TRBJ2-5; 10 nucleotides line up with TRBD1. Germline V gene lookup returns CDR1 SGHNT and CDR2 YYREEE (reference sequence). The CDR3 is made up of 13 amino acids. Variable domain in full (rest from reference TRBV5-4 and TRBJ2-5): ETGVTQSPTHLIKTRGQQVTLRCSSQSGHNTVSWYQQALGQGPQFIFQYYREEENGRGNFPPRFSGLQFPNYSSELNVNALELDDSALYLCASNPGQGPKKDFGPGTRLLVL.

This sequence joins TRBV2 and TRBJ2-7; 11 bases line up with TRBD2. Germline CDR1 SNHLY, CDR2 FYNNEI. There are 15 residues in the CDR3. The junction had 9 bases not matched to a gene; V was cut back by 6 bases and J by 5 bases. The CDR3 DNA is TGTGCCAGCAGCGAGATAGCGGGGGGGCGCGACGAGCAGTACTTC. Amino acids: CASSEIAGGRDEQYF.

This rearrangement joins TRBV2 to TRBJ1-5, with a possible D match to TRBD1 (5 bases). Trimming took off 6 bases at V and 3 bases at J, with 12 bases between the two ends. The CDR3 is made up of 14 amino acids. The germline CDR1 and CDR2 sequences are SNHLY and FYNNEI. CDR3 nucleotides: TGTGCCAGCAGGTTTGCAGGGACCAATCAGCCCCAGCATTTT. Protein product: CASRFAGTNQPQHF.

As concerns this clone: With a much larger clone just one base away, this may be a read error. The V and J genes are TRBV7-2 and TRBJ1-2; D unclear. From germline, CDR1 is SGHTA and CDR2 FQGNSA. The CDR3 covers 16 residues. The CDR3 DNA is TGTGCCAGCAGCTCCCCATCCCGTTGGCGGCGCTATGGTTACACCTTC. It is translated as CASSSPSRWRRYGYTF.

The chain uses TRBV4-3 and TRBJ1-2; weak D call: TRBD1 (6 bases). The germline CDR1 and CDR2 sequences are LGHNA and YSLEER. V was shortened by 4 bases and J by 2 bases, with 17 bases between the two germline ends. This CDR3 contains 16 residues. CDR3 coding DNA: TGCGCCAGCAGCCCGGGACATGGAGCTTGGAACTATGGCTACACCTTC. Amino acid sequence: CASSPGHGAWNYGYTF.

This clone came up a few times. This chain connects TRBV7-3 to TRBJ2-3; D remains unclear. V lost 4 bases and J 0 bases, leaving 5 bases between the germline ends. The CDR3 loop spans 13 amino acids. Per germline, CDR1 SGHTA and CDR2 FQGTGA. The CDR3 coding sequence is TGTGCCAGCAGCTCCGGGAGCACAGATACGCAGTATTTT. This codes for CASSSGSTDTQYF.

The chain couples TRBV2 to TRBJ2-7, with D tentatively TRBD2 (6 bases). There are 14 residues in the CDR3. Germline loops: CDR1 SNHLY, CDR2 FYNNEI. V was pared by 2 bases and J by 9 bases, with 17 bases between. CDR3 nucleotides: TGTGCCAGCAGTGAAAATGTGCCCGGGGGTGGGCAGTACTTC. It codes for CASSENVPGGGQYF.

This chain links TRBV10-3 with TRBJ1-2; D unclear. V was shortened by 1 base and J by 8 bases, with 17 bases between the two germline ends. CDR1 ENHRY and CDR2 SYGVKD come from the germline V gene. The CDR3 is 15 amino acids. CDR3 region: CAISEYSTKDQGYTF. CDR3 DNA: TGTGCCATCAGTGAGTATAGTACCAAGGATCAAGGCTACACCTTC.

The chain has TRBV29-1 and TRBJ2-7, with D maybe TRBD2 (6 bases). The CDR3 sequence is 11 residues long. Germline V gives CDR1 SQVTM, CDR2 ANQGSEA. V lost 6 bases and J lost 4, with 10 bases in between. The CDR3 reads CSVGGAYEQYF. Here the CDR3 DNA reads TGCAGCGTAGGCGGGGCATACGAGCAGTACTTC.

The V gene is TRBV10-1, the J gene TRBJ1-2; D unclear. The CDR3 contains 19 residues. The germline V gene has CDR1 WNHNN and CDR2 SYGVQD (reference sequence). The V end lost 3 bases, the J end lost 9 bases, and 32 bases lay between the germline ends. The CDR3 region has the DNA TGCGCCAGCAGTGACAAAAACCAGGACTACGGATCAAGGAGTTTCAGCTACACCTTC. Its translation is CASSDKNQDYGSRSFSYTF.

This chain connects TRBV7-3 to TRBJ2-5; D is uncertain. CDR1 and CDR2 (germline): SGHTA, FQGTGA. This CDR3 comprises 16 residues. V was pared by 2 bases and J by 2 bases, with 15 bases between. The CDR3 DNA reads TGTGCCAGCAGCTTAGGCCTTATGGTAGAGCAAGAGACCCAGTACTTC. This translates into CASSLGLMVEQETQYF.

V and J are TRBV7-8 and TRBJ1-1; TRBD1 matches at 7 bases. V lost 5 bases, J lost 8 bases, and 8 bases stayed unmatched. Germline lookup yields CDR1 SGHVS and CDR2 FQNEAQ. The CDR3 totals 13 residues. In DNA, the CDR3 is TGTGCCAGCAGCGTAGAGGACAGGCGAGAAGCTTTCTTT. Translation gives CASSVEDRREAFF.

This rearrangement joins TRBV4-2 to TRBJ2-7; D unclear. V dropped 1 base and J dropped 2 bases, with 12 bases sitting between them. The CDR3 sequence is 15 residues long. Germline CDR1 LGHNA, CDR2 YNFKEQ. CDR3 in DNA: TGTGCCAGCAGCCAAGTGGATAGGGAAGCCTACGAGCAGTACTTC. Translated: CASSQVDREAYEQYF.

J is TRBJ2-3 and V is TRBV29-1; maybe TRBD2 (6 bases). V lost 4 bases and J lost 2, with 7 bases in between. This CDR3 is built from 12 residues. Germline V gene lookup returns CDR1 SQVTM and CDR2 ANQGSEA. CDR3: CSVGTNTDTQYF. The CDR3 coding sequence is TGCAGCGTTGGGACTAACACAGATACGCAGTATTTT.

V usage is TRBV2 and J usage is TRBJ2-5; D unresolved. This CDR3 comprises 13 residues. V lost 3 bases, J lost 1 base, and 6 bases lay in between. Germline V gene data show CDR1 as SNHLY and CDR2 as FYNNEI. Here the CDR3 reads CASSEPFQETQYF. CDR3 bases: TGTGCCAGCAGTGAGCCCTTCCAAGAGACCCAGTACTTC. The full variable domain, in which reference TRBV2 and TRBJ2-5 provide the parts outside the CDR3, is EPEVTQTPSHQVTQMGQEVILRCVPISNHLYFYWYRQILGQKVEFLVSFYNNEISEKSEIFDDQFSVERPDGSNFTLKIRSTKLEDSAMYFCASSEPFQETQYFGPGTRLLVL.

The V gene is TRBV28, the J gene TRBJ1-5; D is possibly TRBD1 (5 bases). Germline lookup yields CDR1 MDHEN and CDR2 SYDVKM. This CDR3 contains 16 residues. V was trimmed by 1 base and J by 0 bases, leaving 10 bases between them. The CDR3 protein is CASSLSGAPSNQPQHF. DNA of the CDR3: TGTGCCAGCAGTTTATCCGGGGCCCCTAGCAATCAGCCCCAGCATTTT.

The V call is TRBV29-1, the J call TRBJ1-1; D is undetermined. This CDR3 region has 13 residues. The V end lost 7 bases, the J end lost 1 base, and 13 bases lay between the germline ends. The germline V gene has CDR1 SQVTM and CDR2 ANQGSEA. The CDR3 DNA follows: TGCAGCGCCCGGGTACAGCCGAACACTGAAGCTTTCTTT. Protein sequence: CSARVQPNTEAFF.

This chain links TRBV9 with TRBJ1-3; unclear D gene. The CDR3 is 15 amino acids. Germline assignment: CDR1 SGDLS and CDR2 YYNGEE. Trimming removed 0 bases at V and 0 bases at J, with 7 bases between. CDR3 coding DNA: TGTGCCAGCAGCGTAGAGGCGGCCTCTGGAAACACCATATATTTT. Translating gives CASSVEAASGNTIYF.

The rearrangement links TRBV7-2 to TRBJ2-5; 8 nucleotides line up with TRBD1. Trimming removed 1 base from V and 5 bases from J; junction bases left unmatched: 12. The CDR3 consists of 17 residues. CDR1 and CDR2 (germline): SGHTA, FQGNSA. CDR3 protein: CASSLGDRFKPRETQYF. CDR3 sequence (DNA): TGTGCCAGCAGCTTAGGGGACAGGTTCAAGCCAAGGGAGACCCAGTACTTC.

This clone appeared once. The rearrangement links TRBV11-1 to TRBJ2-7; 7 positions agree with TRBD1. The CDR3 totals 14 residues. The V gene end was trimmed by 5 bases and the J gene end by 1 base; junction bases not matched to a gene: 5. Per the germline V gene, CDR1 is SGHAT and CDR2 is FQDESV (reference sequence). CDR3 coding DNA: TGTGCCAGCAGCGGCCAGGGGGTTTCCTACGAGCAGTACTTC. This sequence encodes CASSGQGVSYEQYF.

This sequence joins TRBV9 and TRBJ1-2; 10 bases match TRBD1. V gave up 3 bases and J gave up 2 bases; unmatched junction bases: 7. The V gene's germline CDR1 is SGDLS and CDR2 YYNGEE. The CDR3 loop spans 16 amino acids. The CDR3 protein is CASSGGTGDTNYGYTF. Written as DNA, the CDR3 is TGTGCCAGCAGCGGCGGGACAGGGGACACCAACTATGGCTACACCTTC. The entire variable domain, with the rest obtained from reference TRBV9 and TRBJ1-2, is as follows: DSGVTQTPKHLITATGQRVTLRCSPRSGDLSVYWYQQSLDQGLQFLIQYYNGEERAKGNILERFSAQQFPDLHSELNLSSLELGDSALYFCASSGGTGDTNYGYTFGSGTRLTVV.

In its sample, this clone was seen a few times. The chain employs TRBV6-5 and TRBJ1-1; D perhaps matches TRBD1 (5 bases). The germline gives CDR1 MNHEY, CDR2 SVGAGI. CDR3 length: 15 residues. V was trimmed by 2 bases and J by 0 bases, leaving 10 bases between them. This CDR3 is CASSYRGALNTEAFF. The CDR3 region has the DNA TGTGCCAGCAGTTACAGAGGGGCCTTGAACACTGAAGCTTTCTTT.

The chain is built from TRBV6-5 and TRBJ1-4, with 7 bases identical to TRBD1. Looked up from germline, CDR1 is MNHEY and CDR2 is SVGAGI. V shed 2 bases and J 8 bases; nucleotides not matched to a gene: 5. This CDR3 spans 14 amino acids. The DNA of the CDR3 is TGTGCCAGCAGTTACCGGGACAGAGACGAAAAACTGTTTTTT. This encodes CASSYRDRDEKLFF.

The chain couples TRBV2 to TRBJ1-1; TRBD1 matches 9 bases. Germline V gives CDR1 SNHLY, CDR2 FYNNEI. V lost 6 bases to trimming and J lost 7 bases; unmatched junction nucleotides: 3. There are 12 residues in the CDR3. The CDR3 nucleotides are TGTGCCAGCAGACGGGGACAGGGTGAAGCTTTCTTT. Protein: CASRRGQGEAFF.

The chain links TRBV15 to TRBJ1-6, with a weak D call TRBD1 (5 bases). This CDR3 spans 14 amino acids. The germline gives CDR1 LNHNV, CDR2 YYDKDF (reference sequence). Trimming shortened V by 0 bases and J by 6 bases, and 6 bases separated the two germline ends. DNA for the CDR3: TGTGCCACCAGCAGAGATGGGGGTAATTCACCCCTCCACTTT. Residues: CATSRDGGNSPLHF.

This clone is a singleton in its sample. The chain uses TRBV29-1 and TRBJ1-4; weak D call: TRBD1 (6 bases). Between the trimmed V and J ends, which lost 4 bases and 3 bases, there was a span of 15 bases. Germline V lookup: CDR1 SQVTM, CDR2 ANQGSEA. The CDR3 has 15 amino acids. CDR3 sequence reads: CSVAPAGAANEKLFF. As DNA, the CDR3 is TGCAGCGTTGCACCCGCAGGGGCAGCTAATGAAAAACTGTTTTTT.

This clone has just a few counts. This chain links TRBV28 with TRBJ2-1, with D hard to call. V was trimmed by 2 bases and J by 7 bases, leaving 9 bases between them. CDR3 length equals 13 residues. The germline gives CDR1 MDHEN, CDR2 SYDVKM. The CDR3 reads CASSLPVRNEQFF. The DNA for the CDR3 is TGTGCCAGCAGTTTACCGGTTAGGAATGAGCAGTTCTTC.

This chain links TRBV7-8 with TRBJ2-7; no clear D gene. The CDR3 loop spans 13 amino acids. Trimming cost V 5 bases and J 12 bases, with 20 bases left between them. Germline values: CDR1 SGHVS, CDR2 FQNEAQ. The CDR3 loop is CASSPTGMTWWYF. The DNA of the CDR3 is TGTGCCAGCAGCCCCACCGGTATGACGTGGTGGTACTTC.